This TCR beta chain was identified during a study of human versus mouse CDR3 diversity and MHC coevolution. Study background: Each sample yielded about 0.6 x 10^7 to 1.8 x 10^7 valid reads.

As concerns this clone: The antigen is undetermined.

Generated by immunoSEQ multiplex PCR, the TCRdb table keeps only in-frame clones and is missing some. The data show tens of thousands of clones, with around 94% seen just once and approximately 17% held by the top ten. Trimming shortened V by 2 bases and J by 6 bases, and 8 bases separated the two germline ends. Per germline, CDR1 LNHDA and CDR2 SQIVND (reference sequence). CDR3 length: 13 residues. Study findings and constraints: iCHAO1 estimated the human TCR beta repertoire at 1.5 million to 2 million clonotypes. Human CDR3s averaged more deletions and insertions than mouse CDR3s. Clonal inequality was lowest in most of the three human donors.

Sequenced material: naive CD4+ T cells from blood. Subset: CD45RO-negative CD62L-positive naive CD4 T cells. This chain connects TRBV19 to TRBJ1-5; D is unresolved. The TCR was taken from a person aged 55 to 69 in good health. DNA of the CDR3: TGTGCCAGTAGTATAATAAGAGTTCAGCCCCAGCATTTT. Its translation is CASSIIRVQPQHF.